This T cell receptor beta chain was profiled in a study of blood T cell repertoires in COVID-19. This clone was counted between two and nine times. TCRdb's copy holds only in-frame clones and misses some; the assay was immunoSEQ multiplex PCR. The sample lists 65,000 to 95,000 clones; 60% to 75% were seen once. This CDR3 has 9 amino acids. The source of this sequence is a man aged 45 to 65 with active or convalescent COVID-19. V usage is TRBV21-1 and J usage is TRBJ2-1; no check of the table's D call, TRBD2, against the DNA was made. TRBV21-1 represents a pseudogene. The sequenced sample consisted of peripheral blood. CDR3 in amino acids: CATFCEQFF. The CDR3 DNA reads as TGTGCCACTTTTTGTGAGCAGTTCTTC.